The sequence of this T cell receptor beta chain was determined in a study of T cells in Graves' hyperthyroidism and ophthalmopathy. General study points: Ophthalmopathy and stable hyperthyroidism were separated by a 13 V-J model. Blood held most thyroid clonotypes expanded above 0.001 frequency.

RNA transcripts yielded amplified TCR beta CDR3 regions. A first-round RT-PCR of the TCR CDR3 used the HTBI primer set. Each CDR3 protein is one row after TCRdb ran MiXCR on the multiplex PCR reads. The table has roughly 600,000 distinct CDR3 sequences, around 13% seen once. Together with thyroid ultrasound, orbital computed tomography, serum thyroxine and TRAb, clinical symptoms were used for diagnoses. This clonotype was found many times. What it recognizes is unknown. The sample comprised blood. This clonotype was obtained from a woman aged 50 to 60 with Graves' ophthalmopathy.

In DNA form, the CDR3 reads TGCGCCAGCAGCCAAGGTCGGCTAGTTCCCTACAATGAGCAGTTCTTC. Protein: CASSQGRLVPYNEQFF. This chain links TRBV5-1 with TRBJ2-1; D is undetermined. Germline CDR1 is SGHRS and CDR2 is YFSETQ. Between the trimmed V and J ends, which lost 4 bases and 2 bases, there was a span of 16 bases. The CDR3 is made up of 16 amino acids.